This passage covers 3 T cell receptor beta chains from one sample sequenced in a study of blood T cell repertoires in COVID-19. Profiled with immunoSEQ multiplex PCR; TCRdb holds only in-frame clones, not every one. The sample has 70,000 to 95,000 clones; 81% are singletons. Sequenced: peripheral blood. These receptors originate from a woman aged 70-85 years with acute or convalescent COVID-19.

This sequence joins TRBV5-1 and TRBJ2-1; D remains ambiguous. The CDR3 runs 14 residues. V was shortened by 0 bases and J by 3 bases, with 7 bases between the two germline ends. The germline V gene has CDR1 SGHRS and CDR2 YFSETQ. CDR3 amino acids: CASSLGLIYNEQFF. The CDR3 region has the DNA TGCGCCAGCAGCTTGGGGCTCATCTACAATGAGCAGTTCTTC.

The rearrangement uses TRBV28 and TRBJ1-2; D possibly corresponds to TRBD1 (6 bases). V lost 1 base, J lost 4 bases, and 10 bases lay in between. This CDR3 has 14 amino acids. The germline V gene encodes CDR1 MDHEN and CDR2 SYDVKM. DNA of the CDR3: TGTGCCAGCAGTTTATCAGGGGCGAGCTATGGCTACACCTTC. This encodes CASSLSGASYGYTF.

The chain carries TRBV15 and TRBJ2-7, with D tentatively TRBD1 (7 bases). Trimming cost V 3 bases and J 3 bases, with 12 bases left between them. The germline V gene encodes CDR1 LNHNV and CDR2 YYDKDF (reference sequence). This CDR3 region has 14 residues. The CDR3 is CATSSRGADYEQYF. As DNA, the CDR3 is TGTGCCACCAGCAGCAGGGGGGCCGACTACGAGCAGTACTTC.